These T cell receptor beta chains were read from a single sample in a study of T cell responses to AZD1222 COVID-19 vaccine. The assay was immunoSEQ multiplex PCR, and TCRdb's table has in-frame clones only and misses some. Among over 150,000 clones, roughly nine tenths were seen once, and the ten largest hold under 20%. Sequencing used peripheral blood, obtained on day 0 of AZD1222 vaccination. The receptors were sampled from an adult in good health. Both conserved end residues are part of each CDR3. A D gene is named only where the DNA matches it firmly. Size is stated for part of the rows, as once, few or many counts, or as a class when the clone is expanded.

TRBJ2-3 | TRBD2 | NA | TRBV13 | TGTGCCAGCAGCTTACCCGGACTAGCCACAGATACGCAGTATTTT | CASSLPGLATDTQYF
TRBJ2-7 | NA | NA | TRBV6-5 | TGTGCCAGCAGTCCTCGGACGGTCTCCTACGAGCAGTACTTC | CASSPRTVSYEQYF
TRBJ1-4 | TRBD1 | NA | TRBV27 | TGTGCCAGCAGTCCATTGACCGGGACAGGGGAGTCTTGGCTGTTTTTT | CASSPLTGTGESWLFF
TRBJ1-1 | TRBD1 | NA | TRBV11-3 | TGTGCCAGCAGCCGACAGGGGGGCACTGAAGCTTTCTTT | CASSRQGGTEAFF
TRBJ2-7 | TRBD2 | NA | TRBV5-6 | TGTGCCAGCAGCCAGGGACTAGCGGGAGGCACTTACCAGTTC | CASSQGLAGGTYQF
TRBJ2-1 | NA | NA | TRBV11-2 | TGTGCCAGCAGCTTGGCCGTGGGTTCCTACAATGAGCAGTTCTTC | CASSLAVGSYNEQFF
TRBJ2-2 | NA | NA | TRBV19 | TGTGCCAGCTCCCTCGGGTTTCCAGGGGAGCTGTTTTTT | CASSLGFPGELFF
TRBJ1-1 | NA | once | TRBV15 | TGTGCCACCAGCAGAGATTACAGGAACACTGAAGCTTTCTTT | CATSRDYRNTEAFF
TRBJ1-4 | TRBD1 | once | TRBV6-5 | TGTGCCAGCAGCGGGACAGGGAGGGAATATGAAAAACTGTTTTTT | CASSGTGREYEKLFF
TRBJ1-2 | NA | NA | TRBV5-5 | TGTGCCAGCAGCCCTAGGGCCTTGGACTATGGCTACACCTTC | CASSPRALDYGYTF
TRBJ1-6 | NA | few | TRBV5-1 | TGCGCCAGCAGCTTGGGCGAGGGGGTGTGGTCACCCCTCCACTTT | CASSLGEGVWSPLHF
TRBJ2-2 | NA | NA | TRBV5-1 | TGCGCCAGCAGCTTGGCTTGGGACACCGGGGAGCTGTTTTTT | CASSLAWDTGELFF
TRBJ1-1 | NA | NA | TRBV3-1/TRBV3-2 | TGTGCCAGCAGCCAAGGACAGAGTTACACTGAAGCTTTCTTT | CASSQGQSYTEAFF
TRBJ2-7 | NA | NA | TRBV6-5 | TGTGCCAGCAGTTACAGGCGTGGAGCCTACGAGCAGTACTTC | CASSYRRGAYEQYF
TRBJ1-2 | TRBD1 | NA | TRBV6-5 | TGTGCCAGCACAGGGGGCAACTATGGCTACACCTTC | CASTGGNYGYTF